The T cell receptor beta chain described here comes from a study of radiotherapy plus CTLA-4 blockade in lung cancer. Germline values: CDR1 LNHDA, CDR2 SQIVND (reference sequence). V shed 6 bases, J shed 3 bases, and the junction held 4 bases outside the gene matches. This CDR3 is built from 14 residues. Study-wide points: TCR clones from tumors expanded in blood after radiotherapy plus ipilimumab.

Some clones are missing from TCRdb's copy, which holds only in-frame ones; the method was immunoSEQ multiplex PCR. The sample contains 40,000 to 60,000 clones, roughly 80% of which appear only once. Regarding this clone: The antigen is unknown.

The receptor was isolated from a human donor with non-small cell lung cancer who had stable disease on radiotherapy plus ipilimumab. The chain links TRBV19 to TRBJ2-2; 7 nucleotides align to TRBD1. The input for sequencing was peripheral blood, taken from a patient treated with radiotherapy plus ipilimumab. The CDR3 protein is CASSTGEYTGELFF. Here the CDR3 DNA reads TGTGCCAGTAGCACAGGGGAGTACACCGGGGAGCTGTTTTTT.